This T cell receptor (beta chain) is from a study of shared clonotypes between healthy human individuals. The V end was cut by 6 bases, the J end by 0 bases, with 16 bases between. The CDR3 has 16 residues. Germline CDR1 LNHDA, CDR2 SQIVND (reference sequence). Assay used: immunoSEQ multiplex PCR; TCRdb lists only in-frame clones, some missing. Of 1,400,000 or so clones in the sample, about 98.5% were seen once. Sequenced: naive CD4+ T cells sorted from blood. Subset denoted: CD45RA+ positively selected. J is TRBJ2-3 and V is TRBV19; D is uncertain. This clonotype was sampled from a young man in good health. The CDR3 DNA reads as TGTGCCAGTAGCCATTGGGTACTGGTTAGCACAGATACGCAGTATTTT. It translates to CASSHWVLVSTDTQYF.